The 18 T cell receptor beta chains listed next were all sequenced from one sample in a study of post-analysis software for immune sequencing data (dated by TCRdb to between 2015 and 2017). What the work shows at the level of the full study, not this receptor alone: Roughly 5 TRBV segments, including TRBV5-6, TRBV5-1 and TRBV20-1, were significantly more frequent in patients than controls.

The library was built by means of PCR. The reads were generated on an Illumina HiSeq 2500. To reduce PCR and sequencing biases, unique molecular identifiers were incorporated into the TCR beta cDNA libraries. TCRdb trimmed the raw reads at Q25, called clones with MiXCR and kept productive beta chains. Every CDR3 protein is listed once, alongside the most common genes and DNA of its rows. The sample table contains about 540,000 distinct CDR3 sequences; only one count was recorded for around 34% of them. In total, the top ten clones hold approximately 6% of the sample. These receptors have no known antigen. Specimen: blood. The receptors derive from a girl younger than 18 with multiple sclerosis.

The chain is built from TRBV5-6 and TRBJ2-7, with D tentatively TRBD1 (6 bases). Germline V gene data show CDR1 as SGHDT and CDR2 as YYEEEE. Trimming stripped 4 bases from V and 4 bases from J, with 12 bases between. CDR3 length: 13 amino acids. The CDR3 here is CASSPQGIYEQYF. For the CDR3, the DNA is TGTGCCAGCAGCCCTCAGGGGATTTACGAGCAGTACTTC.

The chain recombines TRBV2 with TRBJ2-5, with 7 bases fitting TRBD1. V was clipped by 2 bases and J by 1 base; unmatched bases: 4. The CDR3 totals 15 residues. Germline V gene data show CDR1 as SNHLY and CDR2 as FYNNEI. The CDR3 spells CASSERTGPQETQYF. The CDR3 bases are TGTGCCAGCAGTGAAAGGACAGGTCCCCAAGAGACCCAGTACTTC.

A note on this clonotype: A read error may produce the germline difference seen at one junction end. This rearrangement joins TRBV20-1 to TRBJ2-3; TRBD2 matches at 8 bases. Germline CDR1 and CDR2: DFQATT and SNEGSKA (reference sequence). The CDR3 extends over 14 amino acids. This CDR3 reads CSARGGLETDTQYF. The CDR3 nucleotides read TGCAGTGCTAGAGGGGGACTAGAGACAGATACACAGTATTTT.

In this sample, this clonotype turned up a few times. This chain links TRBV6-5 with TRBJ2-7, with TRBD2 matching over 12 bases. V lost 5 bases, J lost 4 bases, and 9 bases stayed unmatched. The V gene's germline CDR1 is MNHEY and CDR2 SVGAGI. The length of the CDR3 is 16 residues. The CDR3 reads CASSHRLAGEAYEQYF. In DNA, the CDR3 is TGTGCCAGCAGTCACCGACTAGCGGGGGAGGCATACGAGCAGTACTTC.

CDR3: CASSHPTGGQKEKLFF. The DNA for the CDR3 is TGCGCCAGCAGCCATCCGACAGGGGGCCAAAAGGAAAAACTGTTTTTT. The chain links TRBV4-1 to TRBJ1-4, with 10 bases matching TRBD1. Germline V gene sequence: CDR1 MGHRA, CDR2 YSYEKL. Unmatched junction bases numbered 9, after V lost 3 bases and J lost 8 bases. The CDR3 is 16 residues long.

This clonotype appeared a few times. V usage is TRBV4-1 and J usage is TRBJ1-6; D possibly corresponds to TRBD1 (5 bases). The V and J ends lost 2 bases and 5 bases respectively, with 10 bases between them. CDR1 and CDR2 from the germline V gene are MGHRA and YSYEKL. This CDR3 is built from 15 residues. The DNA for the CDR3 is TGCGCCAGCAGCCAAACGGGACTAAATAATTCACCCCTCCACTTT. Translation: CASSQTGLNNSPLHF.

The rearrangement links TRBV10-3 to TRBJ2-3; 7 bases match TRBD1. This CDR3 has 14 amino acids. J lost 6 bases, V lost 4 bases, and 7 bases had no gene match. In germline, CDR1 is ENHRY, CDR2 SYGVKD. CDR3 in amino acids: CAISVGQASDTQYF. The DNA of the CDR3 is TGTGCCATCAGTGTAGGACAGGCATCCGATACGCAGTATTTT.

The chain uses TRBV10-2 and TRBJ2-1; 10 bases are shared with TRBD2. TRBJ2-7 explains the end of the DNA better; the J call may be wrong. CDR3 size: 17 residues. CDR1 and CDR2 from the germline V gene are WSHSY and SAAADI. CDR3 sequence: CASWSASGGPSYNEQYF. The CDR3 DNA follows: TGCGCCAGCTGGTCGGCTAGCGGGGGACCCTCCTACAATGAGCAGTACTTC.

The chain combines TRBV13 with TRBJ2-1; the match to TRBD1 covers 7 bases. The germline gives CDR1 PRHDT, CDR2 FYEKMQ (reference sequence). V was clipped by 5 bases and J by 15 bases; unmatched bases: 10. The CDR3 runs 12 residues. The CDR3 sequence: CASSRQQGMPFF. The DNA of the CDR3 is TGTGCCAGCAGCCGACAACAGGGGATGCCGTTCTTC.

This clonotype has more than one count but fewer than ten. The chain couples TRBV6-6 to TRBJ1-1; TRBD1 matches 7 bases. CDR1 MNHNY and CDR2 SVGAGI come from the germline V gene (reference sequence). V lost 2 bases, J lost 6 bases, and 9 bases stayed unmatched. The CDR3 has 15 residues. CDR3 residues: CASSYNRGRVSEAFF. CDR3 nucleotide sequence: TGTGCCAGCAGTTACAATAGGGGGCGAGTCTCTGAAGCTTTCTTT.

This clonotype has just one count. The V and J genes are TRBV6-2 or TRBV6-3 and TRBJ2-7, with D possibly TRBD1 on 5 matching bases. The DNA end is more similar to TRBJ2-5, so the J call may be wrong. CDR3 length equals 14 residues. In germline, CDR1 is MNHEY, CDR2 SVGEGT. The CDR3 spells CASSYRPGFETQYF. DNA of the CDR3: TGTGCCAGCAGTTACCGGCCAGGGTTTGAGACCCAGTACTTC.

V usage is TRBV4-1 and J usage is TRBJ2-1, with TRBD2 matching over 7 bases. The CDR3 has 17 residues. CDR1 MGHRA and CDR2 YSYEKL come from the germline V gene. J gave up 0 bases and V 4 bases, and 9 bases lay outside the gene matches. CDR3 nucleotides: TGCGCCAGCAGCCGGGGATCTAGCGGAGGCTCCTACAATGAGCAGTTCTTC. Translating it yields CASSRGSSGGSYNEQFF.

There are a few counts of this clonotype. CDR3 region: CASSAQGGTEAFF. The CDR3 DNA reads as TGTGCCAGCAGCGCCCAGGGGGGAACTGAAGCTTTCTTT. The chain joins TRBV9 to TRBJ1-1, with TRBD1 matching over 7 bases. The CDR3 is 13 amino acids. J gave up 5 bases and V 3 bases, and 4 bases lay outside the gene matches. Germline assignment: CDR1 SGDLS and CDR2 YYNGEE.

This clonotype has a count of ten or more. The chain couples TRBV4-2 to TRBJ2-1; 7 nucleotides match TRBD2. The germline V gene encodes CDR1 LGHNA and CDR2 YNFKEQ. V lost 3 bases to trimming and J lost 9 bases; unmatched junction nucleotides: 14. The CDR3 is 16 residues long. The DNA of the CDR3 is TGTGCCAGCAGCCAGGACTGGACTAGTTACGAAAGTGAGCAGTTCTTC. As protein: CASSQDWTSYESEQFF.

The chain combines TRBV5-6 with TRBJ1-4; the D gene is possibly TRBD1 (6 bases). The CDR3 length is 16 residues. Germline V CDR1 and CDR2: SGHDT, YYEEEE. The V gene lost 3 bases and the J gene lost 2 bases, with 14 bases spanning the gap. The DNA for the CDR3 is TGTGCCAGCAGCTCATCAGGGGCTGCTACTAATGAAAAACTGTTTTTT. Amino acids: CASSSSGAATNEKLFF.

This clonotype has only a few counts. The chain combines TRBV6-5 with TRBJ2-1, with 9 positions matching TRBD2. V lost 4 bases to trimming and J lost 8 bases; unmatched junction nucleotides: 6. Looked up from germline, CDR1 is MNHEY and CDR2 is SVGAGI. The CDR3 totals 14 residues. As DNA, the CDR3 is TGTGCCAGCAGTTCGGCTAGCGGGGCGGATGAGCAGTTCTTC. Amino acid sequence: CASSSASGADEQFF.

This chain connects TRBV9 to TRBJ2-1, with a tentative D call TRBD1 (5 bases). From germline, CDR1 is SGDLS and CDR2 YYNGEE. This CDR3 region has 18 residues. Deletions cut 0 bases from V and 0 bases from J, with 16 bases between. Here the CDR3 reads CASSVDLDRILSYNEQFF. The DNA of the CDR3 is TGTGCCAGCAGCGTAGACCTTGACAGAATTCTCTCCTACAATGAGCAGTTCTTC.

In this sample, this clonotype turned up a few times. The V gene is TRBV11-2, the J gene TRBJ1-2; 7 bases match TRBD1. After removal of 2 bases from V and 0 bases from J, the junction contained 6 bases not matched to a gene. Germline CDR1 and CDR2: SGHAT and FQNNGV. This CDR3 region has 16 residues. The CDR3 here is CASSLLRDSPNYGYTF. The CDR3, as DNA: TGTGCCAGCAGCTTACTCCGGGACAGCCCTAACTATGGCTACACCTTC.